This section outlines one T cell receptor (beta chain) sequence together with its context. Its cognate antigen is unknown. Some clones are missing from TCRdb's copy, which holds only in-frame ones; the method was immunoSEQ multiplex PCR. This sample has 65,000 to 90,000 clones, with just over 85% found just once. The entry originates in a study of OX40 agonist ivuxolimab in advanced cancers. About the study: At 0.01 to 10 mg/kg, ivuxolimab was administered intravenously to patients every 2 weeks. Findings of the study overall: Some patients who did not respond also had low normalized T-cell clonal expansion.

CDR1 is MDHEN, CDR2 SYDVKM, per germline. CDR3 size: 16 residues. The V end was cut by 2 bases, the J end by 2 bases, with 13 bases between. Here the sequenced sample was CD4+ or CD8+ T cells sorted from blood, taken in a trial of the OX40 agonist ivuxolimab. This TCR was recovered from an adult with an advanced solid tumor such as melanoma, head and neck, liver or kidney cancer. The chain is built from TRBV28 and TRBJ1-3; D unclear. CDR3 DNA sequence: TGTGCCAGCAGTTTAAGGAGGGCGAACGCTGGAAACACCATATATTTT. Its protein product is CASSLRRANAGNTIYF.